The entry that follows covers one T cell receptor beta chain sequence. This specimen belongs to a study of control samples from healthy donors and cancer patients. This CDR3 is 13 amino acids long. V shed 2 bases and J shed 2 bases, with 6 bases lying between them. Germline lookup yields CDR1 MNHEY and CDR2 SVGEGT. Profiling relied on immunoSEQ multiplex PCR, and the TCRdb table lists in-frame clones only, not all of them. This table has around 130,000 clones, approximately 89% appearing once. Material: blood. This receptor was obtained from a man between 18 and 29 years old in good health. The chain employs TRBV6-2 or TRBV6-3 and TRBJ1-1, with D uncertain. In DNA form, the CDR3 reads TGTGCCAGCAGTTACATGACTAACACTGAAGCTTTCTTT. It translates to CASSYMTNTEAFF.